These 2 T cell receptor beta chains were sequenced from one sample in a study of T cells in Graves' hyperthyroidism and ophthalmopathy. Amplified regions were TCR beta CDR3 sequences from RNA transcripts. HTBI primers drove first-round RT-PCR of the TCR CDR3. TCRdb reanalysed the multiplex PCR reads using MiXCR and keeps one entry per CDR3 protein. The sample holds hundreds of thousands of distinct CDR3 sequences; 12% to 15% are singletons and the top ten take 9.5% to 13%. Material: blood. The origin of the receptors is a woman under 30 with Graves' hyperthyroidism.

In its sample, this clonotype was seen a few times. The chain carries TRBV7-6 and TRBJ2-3, with 7 positions matching TRBD2. Unmatched junction bases numbered 2, after V lost 0 bases and J lost 2 bases. The CDR3 is 15 residues long. The germline CDR1 and CDR2 sequences are SGHVS and FNYEAQ. The DNA for the CDR3 is TGTGCCAGCAGCTTAGCTAGCGGGTACACAGATACGCAGTATTTT. Its protein is CASSLASGYTDTQYF.

This clonotype was counted only a few times. This chain joins TRBV6-2 or TRBV6-3 and TRBJ1-2; 7 bases are shared with TRBD1. Germline CDR1 is MNHEY and CDR2 is SVGEGT. V lost 7 bases and J lost 8; bases outside the gene matches: 7. The CDR3 is 12 amino acids. The CDR3 reads CASNDDRAGYTF. CDR3 nucleotides: TGTGCCAGCAACGACGACAGGGCAGGCTACACCTTC.